The 5 T cell receptor beta chains reported below all come from one sample, sequenced in a study of shared clonotypes between healthy human individuals. TCRdb keeps only in-frame clones here, not all; method: immunoSEQ multiplex PCR. The table has approximately 1.5 million clones, 95% to 99% seen once. What was sequenced was naive CD4+ T cells sorted from blood. Subset defined: CD45RA+ positively selected. The receptors come from a young man in good health.

This chain uses TRBV6-6 with TRBJ2-5; possible D gene TRBD1, 6 bases. V gave up 4 bases and J gave up 0 bases, with 9 bases separating them. The CDR3 contains 14 residues. Germline CDR1 and CDR2: MNHNY and SVGAGI (reference sequence). In DNA form, the CDR3 reads TGTGCCAGCAGTTCGACAGGTCACCAAGAGACCCAGTACTTC. Residues: CASSSTGHQETQYF.

This clone has just one count. This sequence joins TRBV10-3 and TRBJ2-7, with TRBD1 as a possible D gene (6 bases). V was pared by 3 bases and J by 2 bases, with 23 bases between. The CDR3 runs to 18 residues. Germline V CDR1 and CDR2: ENHRY, SYGVKD. The CDR3 is CAISEVNSDRRFTYEQYF. Written as DNA, the CDR3 is TGTGCCATCAGTGAAGTAAATTCGGACAGACGATTCACCTACGAGCAGTACTTC.

The chain recombines TRBV2 with TRBJ1-4, with D possibly being TRBD1 (5 bases). Germline lookup yields CDR1 SNHLY and CDR2 FYNNEI. The CDR3 is made up of 13 amino acids. V was cut by 4 bases and J by 10 bases, with 13 bases left in between. DNA of the CDR3: TGTGCCAGCAGTGCGGAGGACACTCGAAAACTGTTTTTT. Its translation is CASSAEDTRKLFF.

The J gene is TRBJ2-3, the V gene TRBV15; D ambiguous. Germline CDR1 is LNHNV and CDR2 is YYDKDF (reference sequence). V lost 1 base, J lost 0 bases, and 11 bases lay in between. The CDR3 covers 16 residues. The CDR3 DNA reads as TGTGCCACCAGCAGAGGGGCTATTGCTAGCACAGATACGCAGTATTTT. It yields the protein CATSRGAIASTDTQYF.

This chain uses TRBV4-3 with TRBJ2-2; weak D call: TRBD1 (5 bases). V dropped 0 bases and J dropped 5 bases, with 19 bases sitting between them. Per the germline V gene, CDR1 is LGHNA and CDR2 is YSLEER. The CDR3 runs to 18 residues. The DNA for the CDR3 is TGCGCCAGCAGCCAAGACCCTAAAAGACCCAGGGATACCGGGGAGCTGTTTTTT. Its translation is CASSQDPKRPRDTGELFF.